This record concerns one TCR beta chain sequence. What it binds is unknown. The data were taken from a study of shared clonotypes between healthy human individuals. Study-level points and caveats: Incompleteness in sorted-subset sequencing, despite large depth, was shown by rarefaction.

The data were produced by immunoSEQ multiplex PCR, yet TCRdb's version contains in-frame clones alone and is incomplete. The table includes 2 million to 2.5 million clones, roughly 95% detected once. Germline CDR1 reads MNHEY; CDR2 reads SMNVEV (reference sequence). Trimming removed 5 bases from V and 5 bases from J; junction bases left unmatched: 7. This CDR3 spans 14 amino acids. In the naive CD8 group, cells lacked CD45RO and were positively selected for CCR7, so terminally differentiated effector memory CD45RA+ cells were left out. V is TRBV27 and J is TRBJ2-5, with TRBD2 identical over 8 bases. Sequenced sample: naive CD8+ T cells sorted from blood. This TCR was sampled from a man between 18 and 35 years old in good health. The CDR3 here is CASSPGGAWETQYF. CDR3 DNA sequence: TGTGCCAGCAGTCCCGGGGGGGCCTGGGAGACCCAGTACTTC.